Described below is a single TCR beta chain sequence and its context. Its matching antigen is unknown. Regions amplified from RNA transcripts were the TCR beta CDR3 regions. In the first-round RT-PCR of the TCR CDR3, the HTBI primer set was used. TCRdb re-derived calls from the multiplex PCR reads in MiXCR, one entry per CDR3 protein. The profile shows 600,000 to 750,000 distinct CDR3 sequences, approximately 15% of them singletons. With a duration under 2 months, the hyperthyroidism was newly diagnosed in patients aged 18 to 65. PBMCs stemmed from approximately 9.1 ml fresh peripheral blood. This entry belongs to a study of T cells in Graves' hyperthyroidism and ophthalmopathy. Study-level findings and limits: A model built on 13 V-J features separated ophthalmopathy from stable hyperthyroidism.

V lost 3 bases to trimming and J lost 5 bases, with 15 bases between them. This CDR3 comprises 15 residues. Germline CDR1 SGHRS, CDR2 YFSETQ. The source material was blood. The origin of this receptor is a middle-aged man with Graves' hyperthyroidism. J is TRBJ2-1 and V is TRBV5-1; D perhaps matches TRBD2 (6 bases). CDR3 nucleotides: TGCGCCAGCAGCTGGGAGGCGACTGGACACAATGAGCAGTTCTTC. It yields the protein CASSWEATGHNEQFF.